This is a list of T cell receptor beta chains from one sample in a study of blood T cell repertoires in COVID-19. Clones were read by immunoSEQ multiplex PCR, and TCRdb kept only the in-frame ones, dropping some. This table has approximately 58,000 clones, approximately 81% appearing once. Sequenced material: peripheral blood. The origin of the receptors is a man aged 35-49 years with active COVID-19. The CDR3 runs from the conserved cysteine through the conserved F or W. D genes are given only for firm matches. Only some rows state a clone size, as once, few, many or a class for expanded clones.

-	-	TRBJ1-3	TRBV28	13	CASSRGPGNTIYF	TGTGCCAGCAGCAGGGGCCCTGGAAACACCATATATTTT
-	TRBD2	TRBJ2-3	TRBV5-6	15	CASSLWLAGSDTQYF	TGTGCCAGCAGCTTGTGGCTAGCGGGATCAGATACGCAGTATTTT
-	TRBD1	TRBJ2-7	TRBV27	13	CASSLLQGAEQYF	TGTGCCAGCAGTTTACTACAGGGGGCCGAGCAGTACTTC
-	-	TRBJ2-7	TRBV7-2	13	CASSLASPNEQYF	TGTGCCAGCAGCTTAGCGAGTCCTAACGAGCAGTACTTC
-	-	TRBJ1-2	TRBV25-1	13	CASSELADYGYTF	TGTGCCAGCAGTGAATTGGCAGACTATGGCTACACCTTC
once	-	TRBJ1-2	TRBV18	13	CASSPRDNYGYTF	TGTGCCAGCTCACCGCGGGACAACTATGGCTACACCTTC
-	-	TRBJ1-4	TRBV6-5	13	CASSKGQVEKLFF	TGTGCCAGCAGTAAGGGACAAGTTGAAAAACTGTTTTTT
medium-sized	TRBD1	TRBJ1-1	TRBV5-1	14	CASSLAAGGTEAFF	TGCGCCAGCAGCTTGGCTGCAGGGGGCACTGAAGCTTTCTTT
-	TRBD1	TRBJ2-7	TRBV3-1/TRBV3-2	14	CASSKTGAFYEQYF	TGTGCCAGCAGCAAGACAGGGGCCTTCTACGAGCAGTACTTC
-	TRBD1	TRBJ1-3	TRBV28	15	CASSTQGISGNTIYF	TGTGCCAGCAGTACACAGGGGATCTCTGGAAACACCATATATTTT
-	-	TRBJ1-5	TRBV10-3	15	CAISESGRGNQPQHF	TGTGCCATCAGTGAATCCGGAAGGGGAAATCAGCCCCAGCATTTT
-	TRBD2	TRBJ2-1	TRBV24-1	16	CATSDKLAGVHNEQFF	TGTGCCACCAGTGATAAACTAGCGGGAGTCCACAATGAGCAGTTCTTC